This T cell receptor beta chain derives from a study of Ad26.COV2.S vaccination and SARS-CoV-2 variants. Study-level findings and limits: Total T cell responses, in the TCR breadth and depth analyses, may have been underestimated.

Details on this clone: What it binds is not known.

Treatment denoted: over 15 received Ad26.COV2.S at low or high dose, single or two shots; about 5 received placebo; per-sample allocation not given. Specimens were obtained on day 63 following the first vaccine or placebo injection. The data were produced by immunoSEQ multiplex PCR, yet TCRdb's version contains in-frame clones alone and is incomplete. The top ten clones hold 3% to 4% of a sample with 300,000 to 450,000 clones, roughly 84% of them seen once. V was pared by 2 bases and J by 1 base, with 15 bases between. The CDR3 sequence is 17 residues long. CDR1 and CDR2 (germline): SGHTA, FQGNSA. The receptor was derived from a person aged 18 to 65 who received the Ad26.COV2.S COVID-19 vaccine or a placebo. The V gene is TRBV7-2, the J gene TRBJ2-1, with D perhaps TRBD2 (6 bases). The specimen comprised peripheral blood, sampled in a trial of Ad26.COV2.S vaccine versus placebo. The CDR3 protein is CASSLSPSVGSYNEQFF. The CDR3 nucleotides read TGTGCCAGCAGCTTAAGTCCTAGCGTCGGATCCTACAATGAGCAGTTCTTC.